A selection of T cell receptor beta chains follows, all from one sample in a study of blood T cell repertoires in COVID-19. Data came from immunoSEQ multiplex PCR; TCRdb stores just in-frame clones and leaves some out. The table includes some 89,000 clones, roughly 82% detected once. Sample: peripheral blood. These receptors all come from a woman at least 80 years old with acute or convalescent COVID-19. Both conserved end residues are part of each CDR3. Each record gives: V gene, clone size, J gene, D gene, CDR3 protein, CDR3 DNA. The D gene is left open where the match is weak. For some rows the clone size is stated as once, few or many, or as a class when expanded; others skip it.

v_call: TRBV6-5
clone_size: NA
j_call: TRBJ1-2
d_call: NA
cdr3_aa: CASSYSRPEWNYGYTF
cdr3_nt: TGTGCCAGCAGTTACTCGAGGCCAGAGTGGAACTATGGCTACACCTTC

v_call: TRBV7-2
clone_size: NA
j_call: TRBJ1-4
d_call: NA
cdr3_aa: CASSPQATELFF
cdr3_nt: TGTGCCAGCAGCCCCCAGGCCACAGAACTGTTTTTT

v_call: TRBV5-6
clone_size: NA
j_call: TRBJ1-5
d_call: NA
cdr3_aa: CASSSQGNSNQPQHF
cdr3_nt: TGTGCCAGCAGCTCACAGGGTAATAGCAATCAGCCCCAGCATTTT

v_call: TRBV6-1
clone_size: once
j_call: TRBJ1-1
d_call: TRBD1
cdr3_aa: CASSEQPDRRRDTEAFF
cdr3_nt: TGTGCCAGCAGTGAACAACCGGACAGGAGGAGAGACACTGAAGCTTTCTTT

v_call: TRBV28
clone_size: NA
j_call: TRBJ2-1
d_call: TRBD2
cdr3_aa: CATHRASGSYEQFF
cdr3_nt: TGTGCCACCCATAGGGCTAGCGGGAGCTATGAGCAGTTCTTC

v_call: TRBV5-1
clone_size: once
j_call: TRBJ1-2
d_call: NA
cdr3_aa: CASTTGLANYGYTF
cdr3_nt: TGCGCCAGCACAACAGGATTAGCTAACTATGGCTACACCTTC

v_call: TRBV5-1
clone_size: NA
j_call: TRBJ2-1
d_call: TRBD2
cdr3_aa: CASSLGLIPSGLLGNEQFF
cdr3_nt: TGCGCCAGCAGCTTGGGTCTGATTCCTAGCGGGCTTCTAGGGAATGAGCAGTTCTTC

v_call: TRBV5-6
clone_size: NA
j_call: TRBJ1-1
d_call: NA
cdr3_aa: CASSLGMTGNTEAFF
cdr3_nt: TGTGCCAGCAGCTTGGGGATGACGGGGAACACTGAAGCTTTCTTT

v_call: TRBV7-6
clone_size: NA
j_call: TRBJ2-5
d_call: NA
cdr3_aa: CASSLDGTRGGETQYF
cdr3_nt: TGTGCCAGCAGCTTAGACGGGACTCGTGGGGGAGAGACCCAGTACTTC

v_call: TRBV10-3
clone_size: NA
j_call: TRBJ2-7
d_call: NA
cdr3_aa: CAISPVPFEQYF
cdr3_nt: TGTGCCATCAGCCCGGTCCCCTTCGAGCAGTACTTC

v_call: TRBV11-2
clone_size: few
j_call: TRBJ2-1
d_call: TRBD1
cdr3_aa: CASSLDRYNEQFF
cdr3_nt: TGTGCCAGCAGCCTGGACAGGTACAATGAGCAGTTCTTC

v_call: TRBV19
clone_size: NA
j_call: TRBJ2-7
d_call: NA
cdr3_aa: CASSIDRAGLGEQYF
cdr3_nt: TGTGCCAGTAGTATAGATCGGGCAGGGTTGGGCGAGCAGTACTTC

v_call: TRBV5-6
clone_size: once
j_call: TRBJ2-4
d_call: NA
cdr3_aa: CASSLTGRNIQYF
cdr3_nt: TGTGCCAGCAGCCTCACAGGGAGAAACATTCAGTACTTC

v_call: TRBV7-2
clone_size: NA
j_call: TRBJ1-5
d_call: NA
cdr3_aa: CASSLGRSANQPQHF
cdr3_nt: TGTGCCAGCAGCTTGGGCAGGTCTGCCAATCAGCCCCAGCATTTT

v_call: TRBV19
clone_size: few
j_call: TRBJ1-2
d_call: NA
cdr3_aa: CASSNLVRSQGGYTF
cdr3_nt: TGTGCCAGTAGTAATCTTGTTCGGTCACAGGGCGGCTACACCTTC

v_call: TRBV19
clone_size: NA
j_call: TRBJ2-2
d_call: TRBD1
cdr3_aa: CASRPRVTGGADTGELFF
cdr3_nt: TGTGCCAGTAGACCTAGGGTCACAGGGGGCGCAGACACCGGGGAGCTGTTTTTT

v_call: TRBV2
clone_size: NA
j_call: TRBJ2-5
d_call: TRBD2
cdr3_aa: CASKPAGGAGETQYF
cdr3_nt: TGTGCCAGCAAGCCAGCGGGAGGGGCAGGAGAGACCCAGTACTTC

v_call: TRBV3-1/TRBV3-2
clone_size: NA
j_call: TRBJ2-3
d_call: TRBD2
cdr3_aa: CASATLFGRTDTQYF
cdr3_nt: TGTGCCAGCGCCACTCTATTCGGGAGGACAGATACGCAGTATTTT

v_call: TRBV11-3
clone_size: NA
j_call: TRBJ2-2
d_call: TRBD2
cdr3_aa: CASSPGGHTGELFF
cdr3_nt: TGTGCCAGCAGCCCGGGAGGCCACACCGGGGAGCTGTTTTTT

v_call: TRBV5-1
clone_size: NA
j_call: TRBJ2-7
d_call: NA
cdr3_aa: CASSGQGLGYEQYF
cdr3_nt: TGCGCCAGCAGCGGTCAGGGTCTTGGCTACGAGCAGTACTTC

v_call: TRBV3-1/TRBV3-2
clone_size: NA
j_call: TRBJ1-6
d_call: NA
cdr3_aa: CASSTGGGSYNSPLHF
cdr3_nt: TGTGCCAGCAGCACGGGAGGGGGCTCCTATAATTCACCCCTCCACTTT

v_call: TRBV7-9
clone_size: few
j_call: TRBJ1-2
d_call: NA
cdr3_aa: CASSLNVPPWSF
cdr3_nt: TGTGCCAGCAGCTTAAACGTCCCCCCTTGGAGCTTC

v_call: TRBV27
clone_size: NA
j_call: TRBJ1-1
d_call: NA
cdr3_aa: CASSFYSQTRGTEAFF
cdr3_nt: TGTGCCAGCAGTTTCTACAGCCAAACCCGGGGCACTGAAGCTTTCTTT

v_call: TRBV3-1/TRBV3-2
clone_size: NA
j_call: TRBJ1-4
d_call: NA
cdr3_aa: CASSFSSGTNEKLFF
cdr3_nt: TGTGCCAGCAGCTTTTCATCCGGAACTAATGAAAAACTGTTTTTT

v_call: TRBV6-5
clone_size: NA
j_call: TRBJ1-5
d_call: TRBD1
cdr3_aa: CASTGTGGNQPQHF
cdr3_nt: TGTGCCAGCACCGGGACAGGGGGCAATCAGCCCCAGCATTTT

v_call: TRBV6-5
clone_size: NA
j_call: TRBJ2-5
d_call: NA
cdr3_aa: CASSLVRGLETQYF
cdr3_nt: TGTGCCAGCAGTCTCGTAAGAGGGTTGGAGACCCAGTACTTC

v_call: TRBV6-5
clone_size: NA
j_call: TRBJ2-2
d_call: TRBD2
cdr3_aa: CASRGLAGESGELFF
cdr3_nt: TGTGCCAGCAGGGGACTAGCGGGAGAAAGCGGGGAGCTGTTTTTT

v_call: TRBV6-5
clone_size: NA
j_call: TRBJ1-2
d_call: TRBD1
cdr3_aa: CASRSPGQDYGYTF
cdr3_nt: TGTGCCAGCAGGTCACCGGGACAGGACTATGGCTACACCTTC

v_call: TRBV5-8
clone_size: NA
j_call: TRBJ2-5
d_call: NA
cdr3_aa: CASSSGTLKYF
cdr3_nt: TGTGCCAGCAGCTCCGGGACACTCAAGTACTTC

v_call: TRBV10-3
clone_size: NA
j_call: TRBJ2-7
d_call: TRBD2
cdr3_aa: CAISEVTTGTSFLGQYF
cdr3_nt: TGTGCCATCAGTGAGGTTACAACCGGGACTAGTTTCCTAGGGCAGTACTTC

v_call: TRBV5-1
clone_size: NA
j_call: TRBJ2-1
d_call: NA
cdr3_aa: CASSLAQVTARINEQFF
cdr3_nt: TGCGCCAGCAGCTTGGCCCAGGTTACAGCCCGCATCAATGAGCAGTTCTTC

v_call: TRBV19
clone_size: few
j_call: TRBJ1-4
d_call: TRBD1
cdr3_aa: CASSPQPYRGSSEKLFF
cdr3_nt: TGTGCCAGTAGCCCCCAACCCTACAGGGGCTCTTCTGAAAAACTGTTTTTT

v_call: TRBV10-2
clone_size: NA
j_call: TRBJ1-3
d_call: NA
cdr3_aa: CASSDTFGNTIYF
cdr3_nt: TGCGCCAGCAGTGACACATTTGGAAACACCATATATTTT

v_call: TRBV2
clone_size: NA
j_call: TRBJ2-3
d_call: NA
cdr3_aa: CASSDFTSTDTQYF
cdr3_nt: TGTGCCAGCAGTGACTTTACTAGCACAGATACGCAGTATTTT

v_call: TRBV15
clone_size: few
j_call: TRBJ2-7
d_call: NA
cdr3_aa: CATRTASYEQYF
cdr3_nt: TGTGCCACCCGCACAGCGTCCTACGAGCAGTACTTC

v_call: TRBV7-9
clone_size: few
j_call: TRBJ2-5
d_call: NA
cdr3_aa: CASSYGYQETQYF
cdr3_nt: TGTGCCAGCAGTTACGGGTACCAAGAGACCCAGTACTTC

v_call: TRBV18
clone_size: once
j_call: TRBJ1-3
d_call: TRBD1
cdr3_aa: CASSPNRGGNTIYF
cdr3_nt: TGTGCCAGCTCACCCAACAGGGGCGGAAACACCATATATTTT

v_call: TRBV4-1
clone_size: NA
j_call: TRBJ2-7
d_call: NA
cdr3_aa: CASSQEWDKNYEQYF
cdr3_nt: TGCGCCAGCAGCCAAGAATGGGACAAGAACTACGAGCAGTACTTC

v_call: TRBV9
clone_size: NA
j_call: TRBJ2-3
d_call: TRBD1
cdr3_aa: CASNLQGSDTQYF
cdr3_nt: TGTGCCAGCAACCTACAGGGGTCAGATACGCAGTATTTT